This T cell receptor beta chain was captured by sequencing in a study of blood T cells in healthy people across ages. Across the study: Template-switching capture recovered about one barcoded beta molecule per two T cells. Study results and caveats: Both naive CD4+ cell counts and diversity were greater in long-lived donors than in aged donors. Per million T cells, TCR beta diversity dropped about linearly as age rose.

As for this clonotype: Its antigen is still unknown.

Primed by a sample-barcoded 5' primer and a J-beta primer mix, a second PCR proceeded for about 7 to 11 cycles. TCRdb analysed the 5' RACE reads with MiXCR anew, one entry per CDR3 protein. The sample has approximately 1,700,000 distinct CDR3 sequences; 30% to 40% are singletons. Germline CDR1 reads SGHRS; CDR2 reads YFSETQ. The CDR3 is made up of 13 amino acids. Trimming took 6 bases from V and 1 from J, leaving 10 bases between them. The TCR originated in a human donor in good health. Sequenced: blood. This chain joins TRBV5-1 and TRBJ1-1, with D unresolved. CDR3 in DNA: TGCGCCAGCAACCTCGACACGAACACTGAAGCTTTCTTT. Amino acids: CASNLDTNTEAFF.